This T cell receptor beta chain is from a study of cytomegalovirus exposure and HLA in healthy donors. Study-wide points: Researchers catalogued approximately 160 TCR beta chains as cytomegalovirus-associated. Accurate prediction of most subjects' HLA-A and HLA-B alleles from TCR beta sequences was reported. Sequencing probably produced one cluster of sequence variants that were highly shared.

This clone has only a few counts. Its cognate antigen is unknown. Use of 60 Vbeta and 13 Jbeta primers characterized the PCR. Some clones are missing from TCRdb's copy, which holds only in-frame ones; the method was immunoSEQ multiplex PCR. Of about 200,000 clones in the sample, approximately 80% were seen once. Trimming took off 0 bases at V and 7 bases at J, with 7 bases between the two ends. The CDR3 runs 13 residues. Germline loops: CDR1 MNHNS, CDR2 SASEGT. The chain joins TRBV6-1 to TRBJ1-5; no clear D gene. The receptor was derived from a girl between 10 and 17 years old in good health and CMV-seronegative. Sequencing was done on a sample of PBMCs. For the CDR3, the DNA is TGTGCCAGCAGTGAAGCGACTCTCCAGCCCCAGCATTTT. Amino acid sequence: CASSEATLQPQHF.